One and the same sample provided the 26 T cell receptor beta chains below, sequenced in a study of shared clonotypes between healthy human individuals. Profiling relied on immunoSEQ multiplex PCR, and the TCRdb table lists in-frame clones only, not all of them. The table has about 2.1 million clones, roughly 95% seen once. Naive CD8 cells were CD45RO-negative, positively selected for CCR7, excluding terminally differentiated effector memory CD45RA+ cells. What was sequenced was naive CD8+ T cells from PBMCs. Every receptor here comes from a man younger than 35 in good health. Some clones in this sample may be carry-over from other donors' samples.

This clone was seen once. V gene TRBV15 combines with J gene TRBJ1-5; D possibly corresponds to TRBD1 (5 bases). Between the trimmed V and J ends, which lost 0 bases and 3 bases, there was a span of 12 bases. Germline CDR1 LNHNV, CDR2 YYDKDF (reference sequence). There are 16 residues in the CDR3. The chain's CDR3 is CATSRDLGTDNQPQHF. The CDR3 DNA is TGTGCCACCAGCAGAGATCTGGGGACGGACAATCAGCCCCAGCATTTT.

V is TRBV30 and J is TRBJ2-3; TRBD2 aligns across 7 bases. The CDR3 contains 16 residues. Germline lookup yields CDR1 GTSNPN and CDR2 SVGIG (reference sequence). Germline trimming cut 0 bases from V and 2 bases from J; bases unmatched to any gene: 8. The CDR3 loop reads CAWSVGRNGYTDTQYF. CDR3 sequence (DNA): TGTGCCTGGAGTGTCGGGAGGAATGGCTACACAGATACGCAGTATTTT.

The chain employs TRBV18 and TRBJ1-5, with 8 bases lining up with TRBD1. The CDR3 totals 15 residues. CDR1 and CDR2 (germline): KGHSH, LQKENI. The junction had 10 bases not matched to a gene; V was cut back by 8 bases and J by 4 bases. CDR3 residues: CASPAGGRVNQPQHF. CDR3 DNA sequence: TGTGCCAGCCCAGCAGGGGGCAGGGTAAATCAGCCCCAGCATTTT.

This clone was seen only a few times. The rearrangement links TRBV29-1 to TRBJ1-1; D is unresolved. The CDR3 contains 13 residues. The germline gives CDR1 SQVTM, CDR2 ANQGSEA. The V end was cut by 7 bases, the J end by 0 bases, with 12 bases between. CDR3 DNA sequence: TGCAGCGCCGAGTGGGGTATGAACACTGAAGCTTTCTTT. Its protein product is CSAEWGMNTEAFF.

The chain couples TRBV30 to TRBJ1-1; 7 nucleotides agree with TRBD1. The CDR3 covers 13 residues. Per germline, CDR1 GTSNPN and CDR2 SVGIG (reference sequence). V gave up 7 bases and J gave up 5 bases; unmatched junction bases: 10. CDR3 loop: CASGRGGTTEAFF. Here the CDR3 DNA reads TGTGCCTCCGGCAGGGGGGGAACGACTGAAGCTTTCTTT. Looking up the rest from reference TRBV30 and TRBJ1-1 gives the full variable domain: SQTIHQWPATLVQPVGSPLSLECTVEGTSNPNLYWYRQAAGRGLQLLFYSVGIGQISSEVPQNLSASRPQDRQFILSSKKLLLSDSGFYLCASGRGGTTEAFFGQGTRLTVV.

CDR3 DNA: TGTGCCAGCAGTGAACAGGGGGGGACTAGGGAGCAGTACTTC. Translated, it gives CASSEQGGTREQYF. This chain links TRBV25-1 with TRBJ2-7, with TRBD2 as a possible D gene (8 bases). V lost 2 bases, J lost 7 bases, and 15 bases lay in between. The CDR3 sequence is 14 residues long. Germline loops: CDR1 MGHDK, CDR2 SYGVNS.

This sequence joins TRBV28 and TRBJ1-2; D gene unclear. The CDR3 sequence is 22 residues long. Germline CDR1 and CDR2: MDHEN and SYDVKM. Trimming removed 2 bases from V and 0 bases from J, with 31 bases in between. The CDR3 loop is CASSLTVFRISTREGTNYGYTF. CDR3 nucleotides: TGTGCCAGCAGTTTAACGGTATTCCGGATCAGCACTCGTGAGGGAACTAACTATGGCTACACCTTC.

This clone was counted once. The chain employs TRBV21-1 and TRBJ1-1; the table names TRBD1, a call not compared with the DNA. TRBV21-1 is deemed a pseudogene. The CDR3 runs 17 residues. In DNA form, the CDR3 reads TGTGCCAGCAGCAAAAGGAGACAGGGTGGGCTGAACACTGAAGCTTTCTTT. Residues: CASSKRRQGGLNTEAFF.

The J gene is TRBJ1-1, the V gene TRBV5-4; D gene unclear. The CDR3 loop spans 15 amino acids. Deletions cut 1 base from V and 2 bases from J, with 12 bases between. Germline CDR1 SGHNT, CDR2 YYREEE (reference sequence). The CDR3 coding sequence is TGTGCCAGCAGCTTGCGGGGTGAACGAAACACTGAAGCTTTCTTT. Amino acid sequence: CASSLRGERNTEAFF.

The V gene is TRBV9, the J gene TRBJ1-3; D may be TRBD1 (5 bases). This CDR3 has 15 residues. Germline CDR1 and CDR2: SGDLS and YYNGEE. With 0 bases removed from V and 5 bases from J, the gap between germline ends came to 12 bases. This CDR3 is CASSVGGTGRNTIYF. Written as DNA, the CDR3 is TGTGCCAGCAGCGTAGGTGGGACCGGCCGAAACACCATATATTTT.

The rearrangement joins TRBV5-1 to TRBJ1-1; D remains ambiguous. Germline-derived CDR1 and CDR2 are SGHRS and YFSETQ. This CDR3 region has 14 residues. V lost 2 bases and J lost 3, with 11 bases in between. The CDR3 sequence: CASSFLGLDTEAFF. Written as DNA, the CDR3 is TGCGCCAGCAGCTTCTTAGGGTTGGACACTGAAGCTTTCTTT.

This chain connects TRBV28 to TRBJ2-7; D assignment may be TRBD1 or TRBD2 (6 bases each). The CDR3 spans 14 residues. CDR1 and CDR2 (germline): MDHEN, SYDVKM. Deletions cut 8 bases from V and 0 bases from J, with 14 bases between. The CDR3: CASGGDTDSYEQYF. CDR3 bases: TGTGCCAGCGGCGGGGACACGGACTCCTACGAGCAGTACTTC.

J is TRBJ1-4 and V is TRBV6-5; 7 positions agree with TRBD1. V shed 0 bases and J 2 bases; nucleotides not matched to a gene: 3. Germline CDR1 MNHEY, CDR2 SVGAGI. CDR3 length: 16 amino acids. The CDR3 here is CASSYSLQGTNEKLFF. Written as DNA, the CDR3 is TGTGCCAGCAGTTACTCTCTACAGGGGACTAATGAAAAACTGTTTTTT.

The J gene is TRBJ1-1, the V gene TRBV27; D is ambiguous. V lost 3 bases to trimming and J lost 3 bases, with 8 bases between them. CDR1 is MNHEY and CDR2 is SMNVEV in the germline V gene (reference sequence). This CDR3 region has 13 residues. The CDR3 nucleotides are TGTGCCAGCAGTTTCAACGGCTACACTGAAGCTTTCTTT. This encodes CASSFNGYTEAFF.

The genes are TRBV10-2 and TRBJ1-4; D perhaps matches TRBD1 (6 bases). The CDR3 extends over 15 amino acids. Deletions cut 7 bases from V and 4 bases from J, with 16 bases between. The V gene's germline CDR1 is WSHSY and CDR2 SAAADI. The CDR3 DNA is TGCGCCAGCAAGTCTGTTGGGGGGCGTAATGAAAAACTGTTTTTT. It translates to CASKSVGGRNEKLFF.

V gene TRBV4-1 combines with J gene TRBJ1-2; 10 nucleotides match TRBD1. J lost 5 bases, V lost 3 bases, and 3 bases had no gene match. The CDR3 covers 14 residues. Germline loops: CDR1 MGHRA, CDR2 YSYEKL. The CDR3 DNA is TGCGCCAGCAGCCATCGGGACAGGGGTTATGGCTACACCTTC. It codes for CASSHRDRGYGYTF.

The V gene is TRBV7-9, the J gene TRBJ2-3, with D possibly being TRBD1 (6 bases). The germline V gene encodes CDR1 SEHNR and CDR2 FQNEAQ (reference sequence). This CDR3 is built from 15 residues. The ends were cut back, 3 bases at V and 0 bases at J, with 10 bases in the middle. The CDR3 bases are TGTGCCAGCAGCTTTCGCCAGGGGAGCACAGATACGCAGTATTTT. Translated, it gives CASSFRQGSTDTQYF.

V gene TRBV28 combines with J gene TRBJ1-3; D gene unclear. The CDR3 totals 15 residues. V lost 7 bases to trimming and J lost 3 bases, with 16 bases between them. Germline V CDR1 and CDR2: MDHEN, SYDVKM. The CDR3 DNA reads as TGTGCCAGCACCCGGTGGGAGGGATATGGAAACACCATATATTTT. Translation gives CASTRWEGYGNTIYF.

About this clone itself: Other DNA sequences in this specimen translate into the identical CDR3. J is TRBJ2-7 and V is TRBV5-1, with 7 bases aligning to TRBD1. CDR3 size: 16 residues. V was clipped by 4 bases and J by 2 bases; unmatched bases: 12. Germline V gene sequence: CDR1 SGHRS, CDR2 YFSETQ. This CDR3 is CASSLGPGTATYEQYF. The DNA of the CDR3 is TGCGCCAGCAGCCTGGGGCCCGGGACAGCAACCTACGAGCAGTACTTC.

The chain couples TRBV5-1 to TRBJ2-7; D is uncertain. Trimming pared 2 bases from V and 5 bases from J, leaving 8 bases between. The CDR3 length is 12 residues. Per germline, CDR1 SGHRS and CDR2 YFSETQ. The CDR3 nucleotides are TGCGCCAGCAGCTTCAGCGTTAACGAGCAGTACTTC. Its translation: CASSFSVNEQYF.

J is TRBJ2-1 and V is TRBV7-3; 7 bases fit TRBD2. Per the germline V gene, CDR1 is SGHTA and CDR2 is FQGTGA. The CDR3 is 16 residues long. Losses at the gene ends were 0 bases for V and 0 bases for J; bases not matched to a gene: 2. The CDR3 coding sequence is TGTGCCAGCAGCTTAACAGGGAGGGTCTCCTACAATGAGCAGTTCTTC. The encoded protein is CASSLTGRVSYNEQFF. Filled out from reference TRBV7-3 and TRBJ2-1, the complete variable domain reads GAGVSQTPSNKVTEKGKYVELRCDPISGHTALYWYRQSLGQGPEFLIYFQGTGAADDSGLPNDRFFAVRPEGSVSTLKIQRTERGDSAVYLCASSLTGRVSYNEQFFGPGTRLTVL.

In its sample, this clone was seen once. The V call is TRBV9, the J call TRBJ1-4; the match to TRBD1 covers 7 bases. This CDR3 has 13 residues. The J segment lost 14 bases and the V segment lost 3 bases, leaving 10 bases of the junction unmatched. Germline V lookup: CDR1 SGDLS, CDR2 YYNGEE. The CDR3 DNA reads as TGTGCCAGCAGCGCCGACAGAGGGGGCGATCTGTTTTTT. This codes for CASSADRGGDLFF.

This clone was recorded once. This CDR3 is CASSLQGYSYNEQFF. DNA for the CDR3: TGTGCCAGCAGTCTTCAGGGATACTCCTACAATGAGCAGTTCTTC. The genes are TRBV27 and TRBJ2-1; maybe TRBD1 (5 bases). V gave up 5 bases and J gave up 0 bases, with 11 bases separating them. This CDR3 spans 15 amino acids. Germline CDR1 MNHEY, CDR2 SMNVEV (reference sequence).

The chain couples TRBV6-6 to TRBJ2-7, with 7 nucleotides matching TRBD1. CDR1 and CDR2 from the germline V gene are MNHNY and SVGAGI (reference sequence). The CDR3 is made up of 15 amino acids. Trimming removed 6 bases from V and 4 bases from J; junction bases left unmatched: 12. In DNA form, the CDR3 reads TGTGCCAGCAGACCTCCGACAGGGCGGTCGTACGAGCAGTACTTC. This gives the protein CASRPPTGRSYEQYF.

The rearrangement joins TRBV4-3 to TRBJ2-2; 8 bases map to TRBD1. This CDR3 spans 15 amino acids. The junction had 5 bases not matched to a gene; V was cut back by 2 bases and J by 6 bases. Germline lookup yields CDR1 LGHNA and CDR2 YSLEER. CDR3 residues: CASSQSSTGAGELFF. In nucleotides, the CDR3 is TGCGCCAGCAGCCAATCATCGACAGGGGCCGGGGAGCTGTTTTTT.

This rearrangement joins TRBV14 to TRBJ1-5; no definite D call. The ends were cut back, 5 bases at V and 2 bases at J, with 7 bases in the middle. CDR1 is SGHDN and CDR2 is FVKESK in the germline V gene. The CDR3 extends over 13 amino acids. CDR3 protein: CASSSNGNQPQHF. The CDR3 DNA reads TGTGCCAGCAGCTCGAACGGCAATCAGCCCCAGCATTTT.